One and the same sample provided the 26 T cell receptor beta chains below, sequenced in a study of blood T cell repertoires in COVID-19. Only in-frame clones appear in the TCRdb table, and some are missing; sequencing was by immunoSEQ multiplex PCR. The sample yields some 99,000 clones, just under 90% seen once. Sequenced sample: peripheral blood. The receptors come from a human donor in a cohort sampled during active COVID-19.

This clone was picked up a small number of times. The genes are TRBV19 and TRBJ1-5, with TRBD1 matching over 7 bases. Germline loops: CDR1 LNHDA, CDR2 SQIVND (reference sequence). CDR3 length: 14 amino acids. The trim removed 6 bases at V and 2 bases at J, leaving 4 bases unmatched. DNA of the CDR3: TGTGCCAGTAGCCCTGACAGGGGCAATCAGCCCCAGCATTTT. This gives the protein CASSPDRGNQPQHF. Variable domain in full (rest from reference TRBV19 and TRBJ1-5): DGGITQSPKYLFRKEGQNVTLSCEQNLNHDAMYWYRQDPGQGLRLIYYSQIVNDFQKGDIAEGYSVSREKKESFPLTVTSAQKNPTAFYLCASSPDRGNQPQHFGDGTRLSIL.

This sequence joins TRBV5-1 and TRBJ1-2; D may be TRBD1 (6 bases). This CDR3 has 16 residues. From germline, CDR1 is SGHRS and CDR2 YFSETQ. V was clipped by 0 bases and J by 6 bases, with 18 bases between them. CDR3 in amino acids: CASSLAGAKITDGYTF. CDR3 bases: TGCGCCAGCAGCTTGGCAGGGGCGAAAATTACCGATGGCTACACCTTC. The variable domain in full, with the rest retrieved from reference TRBV5-1 and TRBJ1-2, is KAGVTQTPRYLIKTRGQQVTLSCSPISGHRSVSWYQQTPGQGLQFLFEYFSETQRNKGNFPGRFSGRQFSNSRSEMNVSTLELGDSALYLCASSLAGAKITDGYTFGSGTRLTVV.

The CDR3 spells CASSFRGVNTEAFF. As DNA, the CDR3 is TGTGCCAGCAGTTTCCGGGGAGTGAACACTGAAGCTTTCTTT. The chain is built from TRBV27 and TRBJ1-1; D uncertain. Germline values: CDR1 MNHEY, CDR2 SMNVEV (reference sequence). The CDR3 length is 14 residues. Trimming left V 3 bases short and J 0 bases short, with 8 bases between.

In DNA, the CDR3 is TGTGCCAGAAGCTTGCCACTCCCCGGGGCTAATGAAAAACTGTTTTTT. Amino acids: CARSLPLPGANEKLFF. The V call is TRBV5-3, the J call TRBJ1-4; D remains unclear. TRBV5-3 has ORF status, its function being uncertain. With 1 base removed from V and 3 bases from J, the gap between germline ends came to 13 bases. CDR3 length equals 16 residues.

The chain combines TRBV19 with TRBJ1-1, with TRBD1 matching 7 bases. The V gene's germline CDR1 is LNHDA and CDR2 SQIVND (reference sequence). The CDR3 contains 13 residues. V gave up 5 bases and J gave up 4 bases; unmatched junction bases: 4. CDR3 coding DNA: TGTGCCAGTAGTTCCAGACAGGGCACTGAAGCTTTCTTT. Its protein is CASSSRQGTEAFF.

The gene calls are TRBV12-3 or TRBV12-4 and TRBJ1-6; the D gene is possibly TRBD1 (5 bases). The CDR3 length is 12 residues. Trimming took off 3 bases at V and 11 bases at J, with 8 bases between the two ends. The CDR3 protein is CASSLRQTPLHF. CDR3 in DNA: TGTGCCAGCAGTTTGAGACAGACACCCCTCCACTTT.

The chain couples TRBV9 to TRBJ2-7; D is perhaps TRBD2 (6 bases). Deletions cut 0 bases from V and 0 bases from J, with 10 bases between. The CDR3 contains 15 residues. Germline V gives CDR1 SGDLS, CDR2 YYNGEE. This CDR3 is CASSVGWEDSYEQYF. In DNA form, the CDR3 reads TGTGCCAGCAGCGTAGGGTGGGAGGACTCCTACGAGCAGTACTTC.

The CDR3 loop reads CASSQEVAPNTGELFF. In DNA, the CDR3 is TGTGCCAGCAGCCAAGAAGTAGCACCGAACACCGGGGAGCTGTTTTTT. This rearrangement joins TRBV4-2 to TRBJ2-2; D remains ambiguous. Germline assignment: CDR1 LGHNA and CDR2 YNFKEQ. Between the trimmed V and J ends, which lost 0 bases and 0 bases, there was a span of 8 bases. The CDR3 spans 16 residues.

The gene calls are TRBV11-3 and TRBJ2-7; TRBD2 agrees at 10 bases. In germline, CDR1 is SGHNT, CDR2 YENEEA. The CDR3 has 15 residues. V lost 4 bases to trimming and J lost 5 bases; unmatched junction nucleotides: 8. The CDR3 is CASSSVGLAGDEQYF. The CDR3 coding sequence is TGTGCCAGCAGCTCGGTGGGGCTAGCGGGGGACGAGCAGTACTTC.

This chain joins TRBV7-9 and TRBJ1-2; D is possibly TRBD1 (5 bases). Germline V gene lookup returns CDR1 SEHNR and CDR2 FQNEAQ (reference sequence). The ends were cut back, 1 base at V and 3 bases at J, with 12 bases in the middle. CDR3 length: 15 amino acids. CDR3 DNA sequence: TGTGCCAGCAGCTTAGAACCGGCGGGGGACTATGGCTACACCTTC. This encodes CASSLEPAGDYGYTF.

This chain connects TRBV24-1 to TRBJ2-7; 15 bases line up with TRBD2. With V trimmed by 4 bases and J by 3 bases, 3 bases remained unmatched. Germline CDR1 reads KGHDR; CDR2 reads SFDVKD. There are 16 residues in the CDR3. CDR3 amino acids: CATSDGLAGGVYEQYF. Written as DNA, the CDR3 is TGTGCCACCAGTGACGGACTAGCGGGGGGGGTCTACGAGCAGTACTTC.

V and J are TRBV18 and TRBJ2-6; the D is unclear. The CDR3 runs to 17 residues. CDR1 and CDR2 (germline): KGHSH, LQKENI. V lost 2 bases and J 0 bases, leaving 11 bases between the germline ends. This CDR3 is CASSPAGAVSGANVLTF. The CDR3 region has the DNA TGTGCCAGCTCACCAGCAGGTGCCGTCTCTGGGGCCAACGTCCTGACTTTC.

J is TRBJ2-7 and V is TRBV2; tentatively, D is TRBD1 (6 bases). With 5 bases removed from V and 6 bases from J, the gap between germline ends came to 14 bases. The germline V gene has CDR1 SNHLY and CDR2 FYNNEI. The CDR3 sequence is 13 residues long. The CDR3 is CASSRDTLSEQYF. For the CDR3, the DNA is TGTGCCAGCAGTAGGGACACCCTCTCCGAGCAGTACTTC. Drawing the rest from reference TRBV2 and TRBJ2-7, the complete variable domain is EPEVTQTPSHQVTQMGQEVILRCVPISNHLYFYWYRQILGQKVEFLVSFYNNEISEKSEIFDDQFSVERPDGSNFTLKIRSTKLEDSAMYFCASSRDTLSEQYFGPGTRLTVT.

The rearrangement links TRBV7-9 to TRBJ2-5; the match to TRBD2 covers 8 bases. V was pared by 2 bases and J by 7 bases, with 18 bases of the junction left unmatched. The CDR3 extends over 18 amino acids. CDR1 is SEHNR and CDR2 is FQNEAQ in the germline V gene (reference sequence). For the CDR3, the DNA is TGTGCCAGCAGCTTACTTGAATTAGCGGGAATCCTCCCTGTGACCCAGTACTTC. Protein: CASSLLELAGILPVTQYF.

The rearrangement joins TRBV20-1 to TRBJ2-4; 8 bases line up with TRBD1. The germline CDR1 and CDR2 sequences are DFQATT and SNEGSKA (reference sequence). The CDR3 covers 14 residues. After removal of 3 bases from V and 8 bases from J, the junction contained 9 bases not matched to a gene. Here the CDR3 DNA reads TGCAGTGCTAGTGCCAGGGGGCTAAGGGACATTCAGTACTTC. Its translation is CSASARGLRDIQYF.

The chain joins TRBV6-5 to TRBJ2-7, with 8 bases identical to TRBD2. Per the germline V gene, CDR1 is MNHEY and CDR2 is SVGAGI. This CDR3 contains 11 residues. Losses at the gene ends were 6 bases for V and 11 bases for J; bases not matched to a gene: 6. This CDR3 is CASSREGAEYF. The CDR3 region has the DNA TGTGCCAGCAGCCGGGAGGGAGCGGAGTACTTC.

V and J are TRBV18 and TRBJ1-1, with a tentative D call TRBD1 (5 bases). Trimming took off 3 bases at V and 5 bases at J, with 13 bases between the two ends. The length of the CDR3 is 14 residues. Per the germline V gene, CDR1 is KGHSH and CDR2 is LQKENI. The CDR3 DNA follows: TGTGCCAGCTCACCGGGGCAGGGCACTACTGAAGCTTTCTTT. Translation: CASSPGQGTTEAFF.

V is TRBV9 and J is TRBJ1-1; possible D gene TRBD1, 5 bases. V gave up 0 bases and J gave up 3 bases, with 12 bases separating them. The length of the CDR3 is 15 residues. Germline V lookup: CDR1 SGDLS, CDR2 YYNGEE. The CDR3: CASSVVETGYTEAFF. CDR3 bases: TGTGCCAGCAGCGTAGTCGAAACAGGATACACTGAAGCTTTCTTT.

V usage is TRBV7-3 and J usage is TRBJ2-1, with D possibly being TRBD2 (5 bases). With 2 bases removed from V and 6 bases from J, the gap between germline ends came to 23 bases. Germline V gives CDR1 SGHTA, CDR2 FQGTGA. The CDR3 consists of 18 residues. The CDR3: CASSLSSGNLNRGNEQFF. The CDR3 DNA is TGTGCCAGCAGCTTATCGTCAGGAAACCTCAATCGGGGCAATGAGCAGTTCTTC.

This sequence joins TRBV5-8 and TRBJ1-2; D ambiguous. The CDR3 contains 12 residues. The germline V and J ends were trimmed by 2 bases and 6 bases, with 8 bases remaining between them. CDR1 and CDR2 (germline): SGHTS, YDEGEE. The CDR3 reads CASSFRTDGYTF. The CDR3 nucleotides are TGTGCCAGCAGCTTTAGAACAGATGGCTACACCTTC.

The chain couples TRBV20-1 to TRBJ2-4; 10 bases fit TRBD1. Germline V lookup: CDR1 DFQATT, CDR2 SNEGSKA (reference sequence). V shed 3 bases and J 6 bases; nucleotides not matched to a gene: 5. The CDR3 consists of 14 residues. CDR3 coding DNA: TGCAGTGCTAGTCTTGGGACAGGGGCAAACATTCAGTACTTC. Encoded protein: CSASLGTGANIQYF.

This chain joins TRBV11-2 and TRBJ2-3; 13 bases are shared with TRBD2. CDR3 size: 17 residues. Germline-derived CDR1 and CDR2 are SGHAT and FQNNGV. The V and J ends lost 2 bases and 5 bases, in that order; junction bases with no gene match: 7. CDR3 nucleotides: TGTGCCAGCAGCTTACGTAGGACTAGCGGGAGCCTAGATACGCAGTATTTT. This gives the protein CASSLRRTSGSLDTQYF.

This chain uses TRBV7-6 with TRBJ1-5; D unclear. This CDR3 has 14 residues. Germline loops: CDR1 SGHVS, CDR2 FNYEAQ. Between the trimmed V and J ends, which lost 0 bases and 4 bases, there was a span of 7 bases. CDR3 DNA sequence: TGTGCCAGCAGCTTAGCGCGGGGAAATCAGCCCCAGCATTTT. Amino acid sequence: CASSLARGNQPQHF.

V and J are TRBV5-6 and TRBJ2-5; possible D gene TRBD1, 6 bases. Per germline, CDR1 SGHDT and CDR2 YYEEEE. V shed 4 bases and J shed 2 bases, with 12 bases lying between them. The CDR3 loop spans 14 amino acids. The CDR3 loop is CASSAGVFQETQYF. CDR3 sequence (DNA): TGTGCCAGCAGCGCAGGGGTATTTCAAGAGACCCAGTACTTC.

The rearrangement links TRBV5-6 to TRBJ1-5; 10 bases match TRBD1. After removal of 1 base from V and 1 base from J, the junction contained 11 bases not matched to a gene. Germline assignment: CDR1 SGHDT and CDR2 YYEEEE. The CDR3 has 19 amino acids. CDR3 region: CASSLSRDRGRASNQPQHF. The DNA for the CDR3 is TGTGCCAGCAGCTTGTCCAGGGACAGGGGACGAGCGAGCAATCAGCCCCAGCATTTT.

CDR3 residues: CASSLAGGSQETQYF. CDR3 nucleotide sequence: TGTGCCAGCAGCTTAGCGGGGGGTTCCCAAGAGACCCAGTACTTC. The chain is built from TRBV7-3 and TRBJ2-5; 8 bases are shared with TRBD2. The junction had 3 bases not matched to a gene; V was cut back by 2 bases and J by 1 base. CDR3 length equals 15 residues. Germline loops: CDR1 SGHTA, CDR2 FQGTGA.